This TCR beta chain emerged from a study of cytomegalovirus exposure and HLA in healthy donors. The PCR used 60 Vbeta and 13 Jbeta primers. Some clones are missing from TCRdb's copy, which holds only in-frame ones; the method was immunoSEQ multiplex PCR. The sample has more than 85,000 clones, around 85% seen once. The sequence was obtained from a man aged 25 to 40 in good health and CMV-seropositive. Sequencing input: PBMCs.

CDR3 sequence: CASSQAFRDRDNEQFF. Here the CDR3 DNA reads TGCGCCAGCAGCCAAGCCTTTAGGGACAGGGACAATGAGCAGTTCTTC. The rearrangement joins TRBV4-1 to TRBJ2-1, with 9 bases lining up with TRBD1. Looked up from germline, CDR1 is MGHRA and CDR2 is YSYEKL. V lost 1 base to trimming and J lost 5 bases; unmatched junction nucleotides: 6. This CDR3 has 16 amino acids.